These 8 T cell receptor beta chains share one sample of origin, sequenced in a study of cytomegalovirus exposure and HLA in healthy donors. It was with 60 Vbeta and 13 Jbeta primers that the PCR ran. Clones were sequenced by immunoSEQ multiplex PCR, and TCRdb holds only the in-frame ones, with some missing. The sample shows tens of thousands of clones, and around 12% sits with its ten largest clones. The sequencing sample was made of PBMCs. These TCRs come from a woman in her fifties or sixties in good health and CMV-seropositive.

In DNA form, the CDR3 reads TGTGCCAGCAGCCCGCGCGGGGCCTCTAATGAAAAACTGTTTTTT. Translated: CASSPRGASNEKLFF. V gene TRBV13 combines with J gene TRBJ1-4; tentative D call: TRBD1 (5 bases). Germline values: CDR1 PRHDT, CDR2 FYEKMQ (reference sequence). The CDR3 is made up of 15 amino acids. The V gene lost 5 bases and the J gene lost 3 bases, with 13 bases spanning the gap.

The V and J genes are TRBV18 and TRBJ1-1; D is uncertain. Trimming removed 3 bases at V and 6 bases at J, with 23 bases between. Germline assignment: CDR1 KGHSH and CDR2 LQKENI. The length of the CDR3 is 17 residues. The CDR3 sequence: CASSPEVTDHSKAEAFF. DNA for the CDR3: TGTGCCAGCTCACCCGAAGTAACCGACCATAGCAAGGCTGAAGCTTTCTTT. The whole variable domain, filled in from reference TRBV18 and TRBJ1-1, reads NAGVMQNPRHLVRRRGQEARLRCSPMKGHSHVYWYRQLPEEGLKFMVYLQKENIIDESGMPKERFSAEFPKEGPSILRIQQVVRGDSAAYFCASSPEVTDHSKAEAFFGQGTRLTVV.

The rearrangement links TRBV18 to TRBJ1-3; TRBD1 matches at 7 bases. This CDR3 is built from 16 residues. Per germline, CDR1 KGHSH and CDR2 LQKENI. Losses at the gene ends were 3 bases for V and 3 bases for J; bases not matched to a gene: 8. CDR3 sequence reads: CASSPERRGLGNTIYF. The CDR3 DNA is TGTGCCAGCTCACCGGAGAGGAGGGGGCTTGGAAACACCATATATTTT.

V and J are TRBV5-1 and TRBJ2-6; 11 bases are a match to TRBD1. V trimming: 0 bases; J trimming: 0 bases; junction bases outside the gene matches: 2. The CDR3 covers 18 residues. Germline CDR1 reads SGHRS; CDR2 reads YFSETQ. CDR3 protein: CASSLGGTGGSGANVLTF. The CDR3 region has the DNA TGCGCCAGCAGCTTGGGGGGGACAGGGGGCTCTGGGGCCAACGTCCTGACTTTC.

The chain joins TRBV4-2 to TRBJ1-2; 12 bases line up with TRBD1. CDR3 length: 19 amino acids. Germline V gene lookup returns CDR1 LGHNA and CDR2 YNFKEQ. With 1 base clipped from V and 4 bases from J, the junction kept 13 bases outside the gene matches. CDR3 in DNA: TGTGCCAGCAGCCAAGCCCGGACGGGACAGGGGGCGCTGGGCTATGGCTACACCTTC. This encodes CASSQARTGQGALGYGYTF.

Comments on this clone: The junction shows a germline mismatch at one end, possibly a read error. The chain has TRBV2 and TRBJ2-3; no definite D call. The V gene's germline CDR1 is SNHLY and CDR2 FYNNEI. The length of the CDR3 is 11 residues. The CDR3: CARSVYGTQYF. The CDR3 DNA reads as TGTGCCAGAAGTGTTTACGGTACGCAGTATTTT.

V is TRBV13 and J is TRBJ1-2; tentative D call: TRBD1 (6 bases). The CDR3 has 14 residues. CDR1 is PRHDT and CDR2 is FYEKMQ in the germline V gene (reference sequence). V was trimmed by 5 bases and J by 8 bases, leaving 18 bases between them. CDR3 nucleotide sequence: TGTGCCAGCAGCGCCGACAGGATTCCGCGGGGCTACACCTTC. Translated: CASSADRIPRGYTF.

The gene calls are TRBV6-6 and TRBJ2-7, with D tentatively TRBD2 (6 bases). Germline V gene sequence: CDR1 MNHNY, CDR2 SVGAGI (reference sequence). The CDR3 has 14 amino acids. V gave up 6 bases and J gave up 3 bases, with 15 bases separating them. The CDR3 protein is CASRPDGSIYEQYF. In DNA, the CDR3 is TGTGCCAGCAGACCCGACGGGAGTATCTACGAGCAGTACTTC.